Listed below are T cell receptor beta chains from one sample, sequenced in a study of identifying expanded T cells in peripheral blood. Libraries were prepared by immunoSEQ multiplex PCR; TCRdb keeps only in-frame clonotypes and omits some of them. The sample contains more than 85,000 clones, approximately 89% of which appear only once. Input material: blood. All receptors derive from a person between 18 and 75 years old in good health. Both conserved end residues are part of each CDR3. A D gene is named only where the DNA matches it firmly. A clone size is listed for some rows: how often the clone was seen (once, few, many), or a class if it is expanded.

V gene: TRBV7-8
D gene: .
J gene: TRBJ1-5
clone size: once
CDR3 DNA: TGTGCCAGCTCCGCAAGAGCTGCGACGGTGGGGGGCAATCAGCCCCAGCATTTT
CDR3 protein: CASSARAATVGGNQPQHF

V gene: TRBV6-1
D gene: .
J gene: TRBJ2-7
clone size: .
CDR3 DNA: TGTGCCAGCAGTGAACCCGCAGGGAACTACGAGCAGTACTTC
CDR3 protein: CASSEPAGNYEQYF

V gene: TRBV7-9
D gene: .
J gene: TRBJ1-1
clone size: .
CDR3 DNA: TGTGCCAGCAGCTTTCAACGGGGCACTGAAGCTTTCTTT
CDR3 protein: CASSFQRGTEAFF

V gene: TRBV28
D gene: .
J gene: TRBJ2-7
clone size: .
CDR3 DNA: TGTGCCAGCAGTTTTGTCCTTCAGAGGGCCGAGCAGTACTTC
CDR3 protein: CASSFVLQRAEQYF

V gene: TRBV5-8
D gene: .
J gene: TRBJ1-5
clone size: .
CDR3 DNA: TGCGCCAGCAGCCAAGATACGGGATTCGATCAGCCCCAGCATTTT
CDR3 protein: CASSQDTGFDQPQHF

V gene: TRBV15
D gene: TRBD1
J gene: TRBJ2-7
clone size: once
CDR3 DNA: TGTGCCACCAGCAGGGACAGGGGCTACGAGCAGTACTTC
CDR3 protein: CATSRDRGYEQYF

V gene: TRBV9
D gene: .
J gene: TRBJ2-7
clone size: .
CDR3 DNA: TGTGCCAGCAGCGAAGGGGGTTTCAGGTACGAGCAGTACTTC
CDR3 protein: CASSEGGFRYEQYF

V gene: TRBV28
D gene: .
J gene: TRBJ2-2
clone size: .
CDR3 DNA: TGTGCCAGCTTGGGACAGAACACCGGGGAGCTGTTTTTT
CDR3 protein: CASLGQNTGELFF

V gene: TRBV19
D gene: .
J gene: TRBJ1-1
clone size: .
CDR3 DNA: TGTGCCAGTAGTATAGAGGGGAGGAGGAAAGCTTTCTTT
CDR3 protein: CASSIEGRRKAFF

V gene: TRBV7-3
D gene: .
J gene: TRBJ1-2
clone size: .
CDR3 DNA: TGTGCCAGCAGCTTGGACGGGGAGGGCCACGGCTACACCTTC
CDR3 protein: CASSLDGEGHGYTF

V gene: TRBV2
D gene: TRBD2
J gene: TRBJ2-7
clone size: .
CDR3 DNA: TGTGCCAGCAGTGAACAGACTAGCGGGAGGGGGGAGCAGTACTTC
CDR3 protein: CASSEQTSGRGEQYF

V gene: TRBV7-2
D gene: .
J gene: TRBJ2-1
clone size: .
CDR3 DNA: TGTGCCAGCAGCTTTAACCAGGGAGGCAATGAGCAGTTCTTC
CDR3 protein: CASSFNQGGNEQFF

V gene: TRBV5-6
D gene: .
J gene: TRBJ1-3
clone size: .
CDR3 DNA: TGTGCCAGCAGCCCGCTCCGTCCGTCCGGCACTGGAAACACCATATATTTT
CDR3 protein: CASSPLRPSGTGNTIYF

V gene: TRBV7-8
D gene: .
J gene: TRBJ2-6
clone size: .
CDR3 DNA: TGTGCCAGCAGCTTAGAAATACCCGGGCCTGGGGCCAACGTCCTGACTTTC
CDR3 protein: CASSLEIPGPGANVLTF

V gene: TRBV2
D gene: TRBD2
J gene: TRBJ2-1
clone size: .
CDR3 DNA: TGTGCCAGCAGTGAACGTGGGACTAGCGGGAGCAATGAGCAGTTCTTC
CDR3 protein: CASSERGTSGSNEQFF

V gene: TRBV5-6
D gene: .
J gene: TRBJ1-3
clone size: .
CDR3 DNA: TGTGCCAGCAGCATAGGCCGGACTGGAAACACCATATATTTT
CDR3 protein: CASSIGRTGNTIYF

V gene: TRBV19
D gene: .
J gene: TRBJ2-7
clone size: .
CDR3 DNA: TGTGCCAGTAGTGTACTGGACATCAAAGGTAGGTCCTACGAGCAGTACTTC
CDR3 protein: CASSVLDIKGRSYEQYF

V gene: TRBV9
D gene: .
J gene: TRBJ1-1
clone size: .
CDR3 DNA: TGTGCCAGCAGCGTAGATCCAGGGATGGGGACTGAAGCTTTCTTT
CDR3 protein: CASSVDPGMGTEAFF

V gene: TRBV7-2
D gene: .
J gene: TRBJ2-1
clone size: .
CDR3 DNA: TGTGCCAGCAGCTTAGTAAGTGGCGGGACCTACAATGAGCAGTTCTTC
CDR3 protein: CASSLVSGGTYNEQFF

V gene: TRBV5-1
D gene: TRBD1
J gene: TRBJ2-1
clone size: .
CDR3 DNA: TGCGCCAGCAGCTTGGGATTACGGGCAGGGGGCATCAATGAGCAGTTCTTC
CDR3 protein: CASSLGLRAGGINEQFF

V gene: TRBV23-1
D gene: .
J gene: TRBJ2-5
clone size: .
CDR3 DNA: TGCGCCAGCAGTCATGATACAGGGTGGGCAGAGACCCAGTACTTC
CDR3 protein: CASSHDTGWAETQYF

V gene: TRBV28
D gene: .
J gene: TRBJ1-5
clone size: .
CDR3 DNA: TGTGCCAGCAGTTTGTCGACCACTCCAGTGGGAGAACGGCCCCAGCATTTT
CDR3 protein: CASSLSTTPVGERPQHF

V gene: TRBV7-3
D gene: .
J gene: TRBJ2-7
clone size: many
CDR3 DNA: TGTGCCAGCAGCTTAATCGGGGGATACGAGCAGTACTTC
CDR3 protein: CASSLIGGYEQYF

V gene: TRBV5-4
D gene: TRBD2
J gene: TRBJ2-5
clone size: .
CDR3 DNA: TGTGCCAGCAGCTTTAGCGGGAGGGCCGAAAGAGAGACCCAGTACTTC
CDR3 protein: CASSFSGRAERETQYF

V gene: TRBV5-1
D gene: TRBD1
J gene: TRBJ2-7
clone size: .
CDR3 DNA: TGCGCCAGCAGCTTGGAAAGGGGGGACAGGGTGGCCTACGAGCAGTACTTC
CDR3 protein: CASSLERGDRVAYEQYF

V gene: TRBV6-5
D gene: TRBD1
J gene: TRBJ1-4
clone size: once
CDR3 DNA: TGTGCCAGCAGTTTGGGGGATGGCAGGGGGTATGAAAAACTGTTTTTT
CDR3 protein: CASSLGDGRGYEKLFF

V gene: TRBV30
D gene: .
J gene: TRBJ2-5
clone size: .
CDR3 DNA: TGTGCCTGGAGCGGAGGAGGGGAAGAGACCCAGTACTTC
CDR3 protein: CAWSGGGEETQYF

V gene: TRBV10-3
D gene: .
J gene: TRBJ2-7
clone size: .
CDR3 DNA: TGTGCCATCAGTGAAAGACTCTCCGAGCAGTACTTC
CDR3 protein: CAISERLSEQYF

V gene: TRBV5-4
D gene: .
J gene: TRBJ1-4
clone size: .
CDR3 DNA: TGTGCCAGCAGCTTGGAGGGCAGCCGGAGAGGATCCGAAAAACTGTTTTTT
CDR3 protein: CASSLEGSRRGSEKLFF

V gene: TRBV30
D gene: .
J gene: TRBJ2-7
clone size: once
CDR3 DNA: TGTGCCTGGATGTCGACCGGGGGCGTCCACGAGCAGTACTTC
CDR3 protein: CAWMSTGGVHEQYF

V gene: TRBV28
D gene: .
J gene: TRBJ2-5
clone size: .
CDR3 DNA: TGTGCCAGCAGTTCCTCTCTGGGGCGGGACCCCGCGGGACAAGAGACCCAGTACTTC
CDR3 protein: CASSSSLGRDPAGQETQYF

V gene: TRBV10-1
D gene: .
J gene: TRBJ1-1
clone size: .
CDR3 DNA: TGCGCCAGCAGTGAGGGCCTGAACACTGAAGCTTTCTTT
CDR3 protein: CASSEGLNTEAFF

V gene: TRBV7-9
D gene: .
J gene: TRBJ1-1
clone size: .
CDR3 DNA: TGTGCCAGCACCGAGAGCCACGACCAAGCTTTCTTT
CDR3 protein: CASTESHDQAFF

V gene: TRBV2
D gene: .
J gene: TRBJ1-6
clone size: few
CDR3 DNA: TGTGCCAGCACTACCCATGGCCCCTCACCCCTCCACTTT
CDR3 protein: CASTTHGPSPLHF

V gene: TRBV5-5
D gene: TRBD2
J gene: TRBJ2-2
clone size: .
CDR3 DNA: TGTGCCAGCAGCTTGCAGCTAGCGGTCCTTACCGGGGAGCTGTTTTTT
CDR3 protein: CASSLQLAVLTGELFF

V gene: TRBV6-4
D gene: .
J gene: TRBJ1-2
clone size: once
CDR3 DNA: TGTGCCAGCAGTGAGAACAGGGTGGATGGCTACACCTTC
CDR3 protein: CASSENRVDGYTF

V gene: TRBV10-3
D gene: .
J gene: TRBJ1-5
clone size: .
CDR3 DNA: TGTGCCATCAGTGAGTCGAGCCTAGCCGTTCGCAATCAGCCCCAGCATTTT
CDR3 protein: CAISESSLAVRNQPQHF

V gene: TRBV2
D gene: .
J gene: TRBJ1-1
clone size: .
CDR3 DNA: TGTGCCAGCGGTGGACAGAGGAACACTGAAGCTTTCTTT
CDR3 protein: CASGGQRNTEAFF

V gene: TRBV2
D gene: .
J gene: TRBJ1-2
clone size: .
CDR3 DNA: TGTGCCAGCAGGTACTCGGGCGGCTACACCTTC
CDR3 protein: CASRYSGGYTF

V gene: TRBV6-6
D gene: TRBD1
J gene: TRBJ1-1
clone size: .
CDR3 DNA: TGTGCCAGCAGTTACTCGGGGACAGGGGTTTTCTTT
CDR3 protein: CASSYSGTGVFF

V gene: TRBV4-2
D gene: TRBD1
J gene: TRBJ1-2
clone size: .
CDR3 DNA: TGTGCCAGCAGCCAAGGGCCGGGACAGGGCTATGGCTACACCTTC
CDR3 protein: CASSQGPGQGYGYTF

V gene: TRBV4-2
D gene: TRBD2
J gene: TRBJ2-7
clone size: once
CDR3 DNA: TGTGCCAGCAGCCAAGAGCGACTAGCGGCTTCCTACGAGCAGTACTTC
CDR3 protein: CASSQERLAASYEQYF

V gene: TRBV14
D gene: TRBD2
J gene: TRBJ2-1
clone size: .
CDR3 DNA: TGTGCCAGCAGCCGGACTAGCGCAACCTACAATGAGCAGTTCTTC
CDR3 protein: CASSRTSATYNEQFF

V gene: TRBV19
D gene: .
J gene: TRBJ2-7
clone size: once
CDR3 DNA: TGTGCCAGTAGTATCAACGGGTTGGACGAGCAGTACTTC
CDR3 protein: CASSINGLDEQYF

V gene: TRBV7-3
D gene: .
J gene: TRBJ2-6
clone size: few
CDR3 DNA: TGTGCCAGCAGTTCAGGGCCTGGCGGGGCCAACGTCCTGACTTTC
CDR3 protein: CASSSGPGGANVLTF

V gene: TRBV7-6
D gene: .
J gene: TRBJ1-6
clone size: few
CDR3 DNA: TGTGCCAGCAGTCCCCGGGGGATCTCCTATAATTCACCCCTCCACTTT
CDR3 protein: CASSPRGISYNSPLHF

V gene: TRBV18
D gene: TRBD1
J gene: TRBJ1-3
clone size: .
CDR3 DNA: TGTGCCAGCTCGGACAGGAGAGCTGGAAACACCATATATTTT
CDR3 protein: CASSDRRAGNTIYF

V gene: TRBV28
D gene: TRBD1
J gene: TRBJ2-7
clone size: .
CDR3 DNA: TGTGCCAGCGTCTCGACAGGGTACTACGAGCAGTACTTC
CDR3 protein: CASVSTGYYEQYF

V gene: TRBV28
D gene: TRBD2
J gene: TRBJ2-5
clone size: .
CDR3 DNA: TGTGCCAGCCTGGGAGCGGGAGCACGGGAGACCCAGTACTTC
CDR3 protein: CASLGAGARETQYF